The source of this T cell receptor beta chain is a study of response to subunit inactivated influenza vaccine. Trimming removed 0 bases at V and 2 bases at J, with 10 bases between. CDR3 size: 15 residues. Germline assignment: CDR1 MGHRA and CDR2 YSYEKL. Study-wide results and limits: After each seasonal influenza vaccination, few new T cells are recruited, the authors suggested.

TCRdb redid the calling of the RT-PCR reads with MiXCR, one entry per CDR3 protein. The table records fewer than 550,000 distinct CDR3 sequences, around 25% of them present only once. This clonotype was recorded a few times. The antigen remains unidentified. Sequencing was performed on CD4+ T cells sorted from PBMCs, taken roughly 5 days after vaccination. This chain connects TRBV4-1 to TRBJ2-5, with a possible D match to TRBD2 (6 bases). The receptor was derived from a man over 45 who received an inactivated influenza vaccine. Here the CDR3 DNA reads TGCGCCAGCAGCCAAGAGGACTACAAGCAAGAGACCCAGTACTTC. Its protein is CASSQEDYKQETQYF.